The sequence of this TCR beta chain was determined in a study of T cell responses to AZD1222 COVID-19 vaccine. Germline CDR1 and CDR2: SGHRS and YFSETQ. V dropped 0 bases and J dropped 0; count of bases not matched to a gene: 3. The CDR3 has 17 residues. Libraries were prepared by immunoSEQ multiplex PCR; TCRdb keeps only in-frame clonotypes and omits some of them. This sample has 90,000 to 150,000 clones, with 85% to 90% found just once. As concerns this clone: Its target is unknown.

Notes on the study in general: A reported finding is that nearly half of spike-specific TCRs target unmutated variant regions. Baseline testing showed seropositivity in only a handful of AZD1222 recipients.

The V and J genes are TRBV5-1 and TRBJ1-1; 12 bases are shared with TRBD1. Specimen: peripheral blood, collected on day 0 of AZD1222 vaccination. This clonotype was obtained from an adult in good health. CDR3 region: CASSLGGQGAVNTEAFF. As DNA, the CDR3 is TGCGCCAGCAGCTTGGGGGGACAGGGGGCCGTGAACACTGAAGCTTTCTTT.